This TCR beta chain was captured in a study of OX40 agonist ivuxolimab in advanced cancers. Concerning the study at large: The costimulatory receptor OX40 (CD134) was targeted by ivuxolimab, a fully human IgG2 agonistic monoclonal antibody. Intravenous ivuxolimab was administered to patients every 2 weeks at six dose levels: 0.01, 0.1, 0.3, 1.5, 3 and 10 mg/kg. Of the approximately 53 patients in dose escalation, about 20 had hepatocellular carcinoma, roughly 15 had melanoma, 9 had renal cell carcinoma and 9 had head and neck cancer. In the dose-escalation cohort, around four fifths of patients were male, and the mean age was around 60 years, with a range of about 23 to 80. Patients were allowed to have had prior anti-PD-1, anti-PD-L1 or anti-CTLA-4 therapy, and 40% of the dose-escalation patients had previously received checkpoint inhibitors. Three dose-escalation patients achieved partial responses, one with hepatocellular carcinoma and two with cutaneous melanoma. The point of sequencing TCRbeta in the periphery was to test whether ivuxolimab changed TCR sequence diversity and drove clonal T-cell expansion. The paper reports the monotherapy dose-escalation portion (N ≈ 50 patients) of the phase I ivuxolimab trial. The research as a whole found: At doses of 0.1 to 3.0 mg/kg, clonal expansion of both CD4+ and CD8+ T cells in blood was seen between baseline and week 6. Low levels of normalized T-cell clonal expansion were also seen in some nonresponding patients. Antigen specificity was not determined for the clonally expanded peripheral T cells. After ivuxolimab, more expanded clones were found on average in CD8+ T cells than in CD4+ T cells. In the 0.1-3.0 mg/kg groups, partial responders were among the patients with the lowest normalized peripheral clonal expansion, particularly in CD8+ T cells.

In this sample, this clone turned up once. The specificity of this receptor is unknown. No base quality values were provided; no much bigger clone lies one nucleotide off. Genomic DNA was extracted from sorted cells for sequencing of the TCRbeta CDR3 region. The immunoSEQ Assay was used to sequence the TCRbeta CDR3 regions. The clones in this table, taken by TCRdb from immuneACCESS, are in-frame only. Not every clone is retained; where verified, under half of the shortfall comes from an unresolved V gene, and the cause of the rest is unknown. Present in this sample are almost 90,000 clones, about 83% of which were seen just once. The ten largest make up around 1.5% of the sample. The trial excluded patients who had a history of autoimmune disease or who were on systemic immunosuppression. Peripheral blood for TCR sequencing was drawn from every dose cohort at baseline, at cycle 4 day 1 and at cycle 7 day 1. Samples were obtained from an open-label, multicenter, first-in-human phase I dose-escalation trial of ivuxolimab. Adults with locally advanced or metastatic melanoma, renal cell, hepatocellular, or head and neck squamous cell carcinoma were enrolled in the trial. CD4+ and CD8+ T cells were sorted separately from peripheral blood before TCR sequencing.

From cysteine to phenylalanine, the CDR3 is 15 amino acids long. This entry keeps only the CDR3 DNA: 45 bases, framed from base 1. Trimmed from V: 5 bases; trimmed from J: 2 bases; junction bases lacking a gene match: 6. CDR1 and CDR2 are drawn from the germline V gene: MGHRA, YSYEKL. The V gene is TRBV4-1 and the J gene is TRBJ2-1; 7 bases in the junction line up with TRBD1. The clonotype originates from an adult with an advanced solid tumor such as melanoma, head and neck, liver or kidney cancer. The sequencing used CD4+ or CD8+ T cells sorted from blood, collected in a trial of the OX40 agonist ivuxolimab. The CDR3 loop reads CASSSGTVTYNEQFF. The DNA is TGCGCCAGCAGCTCCGGGACAGTTACCTACAATGAGCAGTTCTTC.